Listed below are T cell receptor beta chains from one sample, sequenced in a study of Graves' ophthalmopathy and Graves' hyperthyroidism. TCRdb reprocessed the multiplex PCR reads with MiXCR, giving one entry per CDR3 protein. This table holds hundreds of thousands of distinct CDR3 sequences, roughly two fifths found once. The sample taken for sequencing was peripheral blood. Source of these receptors: an adult man with Graves' ophthalmopathy. Each CDR3 is given with its conserved first and last residue. Each record gives: D gene, J gene, V gene, clone size, CDR3 protein, CDR3 DNA. D genes are given only for firm matches. Some rows mark clone size as missing; the rest say once, few, many or name a class of expanded clone.

D gene: TRBD1; J gene: TRBJ1-1; V gene: TRBV10-3; clone size: many; CDR3 protein: CAISAGTGIREAFF; CDR3 DNA: TGTGCCATCAGTGCGGGGACAGGGATTCGGGAAGCTTTCTTT
D gene: .; J gene: TRBJ1-5; V gene: TRBV2; clone size: few; CDR3 protein: CASSDVQGPNQPQHF; CDR3 DNA: TGTGCCAGCAGCGATGTACAGGGTCCTAATCAGCCCCAGCATTTT
D gene: TRBD2; J gene: TRBJ2-7; V gene: TRBV7-2; clone size: many; CDR3 protein: CASSLPSGGIYEQYF; CDR3 DNA: TGTGCCAGCAGCTTACCTTCGGGGGGAATTTACGAGCAGTACTTC
D gene: TRBD1; J gene: TRBJ2-7; V gene: TRBV7-9; clone size: .; CDR3 protein: CASSEASPGTGIEQYF; CDR3 DNA: TGTGCCAGCAGTGAAGCGAGTCCCGGGACAGGGATCGAGCAGTACTTC
D gene: TRBD2; J gene: TRBJ2-5; V gene: TRBV5-6; clone size: .; CDR3 protein: CASSSYGRGTGETQYF; CDR3 DNA: TGTGCCAGCAGCAGCTACGGGAGGGGTACGGGTGAGACCCAGTACTTC
D gene: TRBD1; J gene: TRBJ1-1; V gene: TRBV25-1; clone size: .; CDR3 protein: CASPGQVYGAFF; CDR3 DNA: TGTGCCAGCCCCGGACAGGTATATGGTGCTTTCTTT
D gene: .; J gene: TRBJ2-2; V gene: TRBV25-1; clone size: .; CDR3 protein: CASLTGGLNTGELFF; CDR3 DNA: TGTGCCAGCTTAACCGGGGGGCTTAACACCGGGGAGCTGTTTTTT
D gene: .; J gene: TRBJ2-1; V gene: TRBV29-1; clone size: few; CDR3 protein: CSVEGRLYNEQFF; CDR3 DNA: TGCAGCGTTGAAGGGCGGCTCTACAATGAGCAGTTCTTC
D gene: .; J gene: TRBJ1-5; V gene: TRBV12-3/TRBV12-4; clone size: many; CDR3 protein: CASSFGSSPQHF; CDR3 DNA: TGTGCCAGCAGTTTCGGGTCCTCGCCCCAGCATTTT
D gene: TRBD1; J gene: TRBJ2-7; V gene: TRBV7-9; clone size: many; CDR3 protein: CASSLLRGQGQSAYEQYF; CDR3 DNA: TGTGCCAGCAGCTTACTACGGGGACAGGGGCAATCGGCCTACGAGCAGTACTTC
D gene: .; J gene: TRBJ1-1; V gene: TRBV29-1; clone size: many; CDR3 protein: CSVDRGRVNTEAFF; CDR3 DNA: TGCAGCGTCGACCGGGGACGGGTGAACACTGAAGCTTTCTTT
D gene: .; J gene: TRBJ1-4; V gene: TRBV7-9; clone size: .; CDR3 protein: CASSQPDPDEKLFF; CDR3 DNA: TGCGCCAGCAGCCAACCCGACCCGGATGAAAAACTGTTTTTT
D gene: .; J gene: TRBJ2-6; V gene: TRBV2; clone size: many; CDR3 protein: CASSAGTDYSGANVLTF; CDR3 DNA: TGTGCCAGCAGTGCCGGGACCGACTACTCTGGGGCCAACGTCCTGACTTTC
D gene: TRBD2; J gene: TRBJ2-7; V gene: TRBV5-1; clone size: .; CDR3 protein: CASSLETSGAYEQYF; CDR3 DNA: TGCGCCAGCAGCTTGGAGACTAGCGGTGCCTACGAGCAGTACTTC
D gene: .; J gene: TRBJ1-2; V gene: TRBV6-6; clone size: .; CDR3 protein: CASSYGFNSRNYGYTF; CDR3 DNA: TGTGCCAGCAGTTATGGATTTAATAGCAGGAACTATGGCTACACCTTC
D gene: TRBD2; J gene: TRBJ2-7; V gene: TRBV7-8; clone size: many; CDR3 protein: CASSPRFGGSSYEQYF; CDR3 DNA: TGTGCCAGCAGTCCCCGTTTCGGCGGGAGCTCCTACGAGCAGTACTTC
D gene: .; J gene: TRBJ2-6; V gene: TRBV10-3; clone size: .; CDR3 protein: CAISAPGANVLTF; CDR3 DNA: TGTGCCATCAGTGCCCCTGGGGCCAACGTCCTGACTTTC
D gene: .; J gene: TRBJ1-2; V gene: TRBV7-9; clone size: once; CDR3 protein: CASSLGSEVNYGYTF; CDR3 DNA: TGTGCCAGCAGCTTAGGTTCGGAGGTTAACTATGGCTACACCTTC
D gene: .; J gene: TRBJ2-5; V gene: TRBV2; clone size: many; CDR3 protein: CASNSQETQYF; CDR3 DNA: TGTGCCAGCAACAGCCAAGAGACCCAGTACTTC
D gene: TRBD1; J gene: TRBJ1-5; V gene: TRBV25-1; clone size: many; CDR3 protein: CARTGGTNQPQHF; CDR3 DNA: TGTGCCAGGACAGGGGGCACCAATCAGCCCCAGCATTTT
D gene: .; J gene: TRBJ1-3; V gene: TRBV9; clone size: many; CDR3 protein: CASSPGNPGNTIYF; CDR3 DNA: TGTGCCAGCAGCCCGGGGAACCCAGGAAACACCATATATTTT
D gene: TRBD1; J gene: TRBJ2-7; V gene: TRBV25-1; clone size: many; CDR3 protein: CASSGDSYEQYF; CDR3 DNA: TGTGCCAGCAGTGGGGACAGCTACGAGCAGTACTTC
D gene: TRBD1; J gene: TRBJ2-7; V gene: TRBV4-2; clone size: many; CDR3 protein: CASSQPGTALYEQYF; CDR3 DNA: TGTGCCAGCAGCCAACCCGGGACAGCACTCTACGAGCAGTACTTC
D gene: .; J gene: TRBJ2-2; V gene: TRBV27; clone size: .; CDR3 protein: CASSSDVNTGELFF; CDR3 DNA: TGTGCCAGCAGTTCGGACGTAAACACCGGGGAGCTGTTTTTT
D gene: .; J gene: TRBJ2-6; V gene: TRBV15; clone size: .; CDR3 protein: CATSREGLTF; CDR3 DNA: TGTGCCACCAGCAGAGAGGGCCTGACTTTC